Listed here are 14 T cell receptor beta chains from one sample, sequenced in a study of T cell clonotyping in hematopoietic cell transplantation (dated by TCRdb to about 2021). Libraries were built with the immunoSEQ multiplex PCR assay. TCRdb mirrors the immuneACCESS table, restricted to in-frame sequences. Some clones are absent from its copies; in checked studies, under half trace to an unresolved V gene, and the reason for the others is unknown. The sample table holds tens of thousands of clones, of which roughly 88% were seen once. The leading ten clones occupy nearly 2% of the sample. The specimen sequenced was peripheral blood mononuclear cells. These receptors all stem from a woman in her thirties or forties in good health. Some clones in this sample may be carry-over from other donors' samples.

The chain joins TRBV5-1 to TRBJ2-1; TRBD2 aligns across 11 bases. V trimming: 5 bases; J trimming: 5 bases; junction bases outside the gene matches: 9. CDR1 and CDR2 from the germline V gene are SGHRS and YFSETQ. The CDR3 covers 16 residues. The CDR3 bases are TGCGCCAGCAGGGCTCGCGGGACTAGCGGAAACAATGAGCAGTTCTTC. It translates to CASRARGTSGNNEQFF.

This rearrangement joins TRBV7-9 to TRBJ2-7, with a tentative D call TRBD2 (5 bases). The CDR3 has 12 residues. The ends were cut back, 4 bases at V and 9 bases at J, with 13 bases in the middle. CDR1 SEHNR and CDR2 FQNEAQ come from the germline V gene (reference sequence). In DNA, the CDR3 is TGTGCCAGCAGCTCTAGCAACGGTGCGCAGTACTTC. Translated: CASSSSNGAQYF.

This sequence joins TRBV5-6 and TRBJ1-2, with 7 bases lining up with TRBD1. Germline trimming cut 4 bases from V and 8 bases from J; bases unmatched to any gene: 11. Germline V gene lookup returns CDR1 SGHDT and CDR2 YYEEEE. The CDR3 sequence is 14 residues long. The CDR3 here is CASSPDLQGGGYTF. Written as DNA, the CDR3 is TGTGCCAGCAGCCCGGATTTACAAGGGGGCGGCTACACCTTC.

The V call is TRBV5-1, the J call TRBJ1-1; D is unresolved. Germline CDR1 is SGHRS and CDR2 is YFSETQ. The length of the CDR3 is 15 residues. Trimming cost V 0 bases and J 1 base, with 10 bases left between them. This CDR3 reads CASSLDGSTNTEAFF. CDR3 in DNA: TGCGCCAGCAGCTTGGACGGGTCGACGAACACTGAAGCTTTCTTT.

The chain links TRBV7-3 to TRBJ2-1; the match to TRBD2 covers 8 bases. Unmatched junction bases numbered 13, after V lost 5 bases and J lost 4 bases. Germline CDR1 reads SGHTA; CDR2 reads FQGTGA. The CDR3 has 17 residues. The DNA of the CDR3 is TGTGCCAGCAGCGCACGGGGGGGGATGAGCGATTACAATGAGCAGTTCTTC. It specifies CASSARGGMSDYNEQFF.

Regarding this clone: One end of the junction fails to match germline, which may point to a read error. The V and J genes are TRBV7-9 and TRBJ1-1; D ambiguous. The CDR3 spans 13 residues. The germline V gene has CDR1 SEHNR and CDR2 FQNEAQ (reference sequence). CDR3 DNA sequence: TGTGCCAGCAGCTTAGACCTACAGTCTGAATCTTTCTTT. This encodes CASSLDLQSESFF.

The rearrangement joins TRBV7-3 to TRBJ2-2; D not resolved. Germline values: CDR1 SGHTA, CDR2 FQGTGA. The ends were cut back, 5 bases at V and 5 bases at J, with 18 bases in the middle. The CDR3 is made up of 16 amino acids. The CDR3 DNA follows: TGTGCCAGCAGCCCCCAAGTTTTTGAGATAACCGGGGAGCTGTTTTTT. It codes for CASSPQVFEITGELFF.

Written as DNA, the CDR3 is TGCAGCGTTATAGCGGGAGTGCTCTACAATGAGCAGTTCTTC. Translated, it gives CSVIAGVLYNEQFF. This chain links TRBV29-1 with TRBJ2-1; 9 nucleotides match TRBD2. Germline V lookup: CDR1 SQVTM, CDR2 ANQGSEA. This CDR3 spans 14 amino acids. V shed 5 bases and J 3 bases; nucleotides not matched to a gene: 5.

This chain links TRBV7-9 with TRBJ1-5; 7 bases are a match to TRBD1. CDR3 length: 19 residues. Looked up from germline, CDR1 is SEHNR and CDR2 is FQNEAQ (reference sequence). Losses at the gene ends were 4 bases for V and 0 bases for J; bases not matched to a gene: 15. The CDR3: CASSSHPGQFAYSNQPQHF. The CDR3 bases are TGTGCCAGCAGCTCGCACCCGGGACAGTTTGCATATAGCAATCAGCCCCAGCATTTT.

The chain has TRBV28 and TRBJ2-5; D is unclear. The CDR3 has 14 residues. CDR1 is MDHEN, CDR2 SYDVKM, per germline. Between the trimmed V and J ends, which lost 4 bases and 2 bases, there was a span of 11 bases. The DNA for the CDR3 is TGTGCCAGCAGTTCCGACTTGACTCAAGAGACCCAGTACTTC. This gives the protein CASSSDLTQETQYF.

V gene TRBV19 combines with J gene TRBJ2-6; TRBD1 or TRBD2 may be the D gene (5 bases each). From germline, CDR1 is LNHDA and CDR2 SQIVND (reference sequence). The CDR3 sequence is 14 residues long. V shed 8 bases and J shed 4 bases, with 12 bases lying between them. The CDR3 sequence: CASDRGRGANVLTF. The CDR3 DNA is TGTGCCAGTGACAGAGGGAGAGGGGCCAACGTCCTGACTTTC.

The CDR3: CASREGQGADYEQYF. The CDR3 nucleotides read TGTGCCAGTAGGGAGGGACAGGGGGCCGACTACGAGCAGTACTTC. The chain employs TRBV19 and TRBJ2-7, with TRBD1 identical over 12 bases. J gave up 3 bases and V 6 bases, and 6 bases lay outside the gene matches. Germline CDR1 LNHDA, CDR2 SQIVND (reference sequence). The CDR3 is 15 amino acids. Together with reference TRBV19 and TRBJ2-7, the CDR3 gives the full variable domain: DGGITQSPKYLFRKEGQNVTLSCEQNLNHDAMYWYRQDPGQGLRLIYYSQIVNDFQKGDIAEGYSVSREKKESFPLTVTSAQKNPTAFYLCASREGQGADYEQYFGPGTRLTVT.

This clone has more than one count but fewer than ten. V and J are TRBV5-1 and TRBJ2-7, with D perhaps TRBD2 (6 bases). The CDR3 loop spans 13 amino acids. Trimming stripped 5 bases from V and 3 bases from J, with 12 bases between. CDR1 is SGHRS and CDR2 is YFSETQ in the germline V gene. For the CDR3, the DNA is TGCGCCAGCAGTTATCTAGCGAACTACGAGCAGTACTTC. Its translation: CASSYLANYEQYF. The variable domain in full, with the rest retrieved from reference TRBV5-1 and TRBJ2-7, is KAGVTQTPRYLIKTRGQQVTLSCSPISGHRSVSWYQQTPGQGLQFLFEYFSETQRNKGNFPGRFSGRQFSNSRSEMNVSTLELGDSALYLCASSYLANYEQYFGPGTRLTVT.

The genes are TRBV4-1 and TRBJ2-5; 9 bases match TRBD1. Germline CDR1 is MGHRA and CDR2 is YSYEKL. V shed 4 bases, J shed 5 bases, and the junction held 8 bases outside the gene matches. The CDR3 sequence is 15 residues long. The CDR3 protein is CASSLTGGSGETQYF. In nucleotides, the CDR3 is TGCGCCAGCAGCCTAACAGGGGGCTCGGGGGAGACCCAGTACTTC.